This T cell receptor (beta chain) originates from a study of shared clonotypes between healthy human individuals. Overall study context: A couple of women and three men aged 18 to 49 made up the donors. Findings and limits, study-wide: The authors expected sequencing depth to affect clonotype sharing among donors.

Per germline, CDR1 SQVTM and CDR2 ANQGSEA. This CDR3 contains 13 residues. Trimming left V 7 bases short and J 0 bases short, with 10 bases between. The authors ran the assay at deep level. Several immunoSEQ plates received, in even portions, the genomic DNA of each subset. Produced via immunoSEQ multiplex PCR; TCRdb's table is partial and in-frame only. Found here are about 2.1 million clones, about 94% of them singletons; the top ten hold over 1.5%. About this clone itself: Its matching antigen is unknown.

CD8 cells classed as naive were CD45RO-negative and positively selected for CCR7, excluding terminally differentiated effector memory CD45RA+ cells. The TCR originated in a man between 18 and 29 years old in good health. Some clones in this sample may be carry-over from other donors' samples. Sequenced material: naive CD8+ T cells from PBMCs. The chain recombines TRBV29-1 with TRBJ2-1; D is unresolved. The CDR3 DNA reads as TGCAGCGCTGTTTCTAGCTCCTACAATGAGCAGTTCTTC. Its protein is CSAVSSSYNEQFF.